Each of the 29 T cell receptor beta chains below was sequenced from the same sample in a study of T cell repertoires in cytomegalovirus infection. These receptors' targets are unknown. One entry per CDR3 protein results from TCRdb running MiXCR on the reads. The sample yields 900,000 to 950,000 distinct CDR3 sequences, around a third seen once. The material sequenced was cultured CD8+ T cells from PBMCs, taken from culture after CMV antigen stimulation. The receptors shown here come from a human donor in good health (CMV status not recorded). Some clones in this sample may be carry-over from other donors' samples.

This clonotype came up a few times. V gene TRBV27 combines with J gene TRBJ2-7, with 7 positions matching TRBD2. CDR1 and CDR2 (germline): MNHEY, SMNVEV (reference sequence). The CDR3 is made up of 16 amino acids. The V segment lost 6 bases and the J segment 0 bases; nucleotides outside the gene matches: 11. The CDR3 DNA is TGTGCCAGCAGGGGGAAGGGTTTAGCGGGCTCCTACGAGCAGTACGTC. Its translation: CASRGKGLAGSYEQYV.

This clonotype came up a few times. The chain uses TRBV7-9 and TRBJ2-7, with 10 bases fitting TRBD2. The germline CDR1 and CDR2 sequences are SEHNR and FQNEAQ (reference sequence). V lost 5 bases to trimming and J lost 3 bases; unmatched junction nucleotides: 7. The CDR3 spans 15 residues. The chain's CDR3 is CASSRPASGSYEQYF. The CDR3, as DNA: TGTGCCAGCAGCCGCCCCGCTAGCGGGAGCTACGAGCAGTACTTC.

This clonotype was counted many times. The rearrangement uses TRBV7-2 and TRBJ1-5; D unresolved. Trimming shortened V by 6 bases and J by 0 bases, and 9 bases separated the two germline ends. CDR3 size: 14 residues. Germline assignment: CDR1 SGHTA and CDR2 FQGNSA. The CDR3 region has the DNA TGTGCCAGCAGTTATGACCTTAGCAATCAGCCCCAGCATTTT. It codes for CASSYDLSNQPQHF.

This clonotype showed up many times. The chain joins TRBV25-1 to TRBJ1-1; D is unclear. Germline CDR1 MGHDK, CDR2 SYGVNS. The CDR3 is 16 amino acids. V was trimmed by 1 base and J by 1 base, leaving 13 bases between them. For the CDR3, the DNA is TGTGCCAGCAGTGAATGGCGGGTTGGAAGGAACACTGAAGCTTTCTTT. This codes for CASSEWRVGRNTEAFF.

This chain connects TRBV12-3 or TRBV12-4 to TRBJ1-1; 7 bases line up with TRBD1. J was trimmed by 5 bases and V by 5 bases; bases with no gene match: 8. The CDR3 length is 14 residues. As DNA, the CDR3 is TGTGCCAGCAGTCCGACAGGGTTTAGGACTGAAGCTTTCTTT. Translating gives CASSPTGFRTEAFF.

V usage is TRBV6-5 and J usage is TRBJ1-1; D gene uncertain. Germline V gene lookup returns CDR1 MNHEY and CDR2 SVGAGI. The CDR3 is 15 residues long. V was cut by 0 bases and J by 4 bases, with 12 bases left in between. CDR3 loop: CASSYSRQQVTEAFF. In nucleotides, the CDR3 is TGTGCCAGCAGTTACTCGAGGCAGCAAGTCACTGAAGCTTTCTTT.

The chain has TRBV6-1 and TRBJ1-2, with a tentative D call TRBD1 (5 bases). Trimming removed 3 bases at V and 7 bases at J, with 15 bases between. Germline lookup yields CDR1 MNHNS and CDR2 SASEGT. The CDR3 sequence is 14 residues long. The DNA for the CDR3 is TGTGCCAGCAGTGATCTAACAGGACGGAGTGGCTACACCTTC. It is translated as CASSDLTGRSGYTF.

The chain is built from TRBV2 and TRBJ2-3; no reliable D call. The CDR3 extends over 14 amino acids. V was clipped by 7 bases and J by 2 bases, with 13 bases between them. Germline V CDR1 and CDR2: SNHLY, FYNNEI. CDR3 sequence reads: CASNGLTLTDTQYF. For the CDR3, the DNA is TGTGCCAGCAATGGCTTAACCCTCACAGATACGCAGTATTTT.

This clonotype was picked up a small number of times. CDR3 amino acids: CATSDLTGWGQETQYF. CDR3 DNA sequence: TGTGCCACCAGTGATCTTACAGGGTGGGGTCAAGAGACCCAGTACTTC. The chain combines TRBV24-1 with TRBJ2-5, with D possibly matching TRBD1 (6 bases). The germline CDR1 and CDR2 sequences are KGHDR and SFDVKD. V lost 3 bases to trimming and J lost 2 bases, with 15 bases between them. This CDR3 has 16 amino acids.

This clonotype was seen a few times. The chain has TRBV25-1 and TRBJ1-3; no clear D. The length of the CDR3 is 15 residues. Germline V gene lookup returns CDR1 MGHDK and CDR2 SYGVNS. V shed 2 bases and J shed 0 bases, with 8 bases lying between them. The CDR3 bases are TGTGCCAGCAGTGAAAGTACAGTCTCTGGAAACACCATATATTTT. It translates to CASSESTVSGNTIYF.

The V call is TRBV5-8, the J call TRBJ2-3; possibly TRBD2 for D (6 bases). The CDR3 covers 16 residues. The ends were cut back, 3 bases at V and 0 bases at J, with 14 bases in the middle. Germline assignment: CDR1 SGHTS and CDR2 YDEGEE. The chain's CDR3 is CASSYRGTWSTDTQYF. The CDR3, as DNA: TGTGCCAGCAGCTATCGCGGGACGTGGAGCACAGATACGCAGTATTTT. Variable domain in full (rest from reference TRBV5-8 and TRBJ2-3): EAGVTQSPTHLIKTRGQQATLRCSPISGHTSVYWYQQALGLGLQFLLWYDEGEERNRGNFPPRFSGRQFPNYSSELNVNALELEDSALYLCASSYRGTWSTDTQYFGPGTRLTVL.

The chain combines TRBV4-3 with TRBJ1-5; no clear D. Germline CDR1 reads LGHNA; CDR2 reads YSLEER. Trimming took off 4 bases at V and 5 bases at J, with 15 bases between the two ends. The CDR3 has 15 amino acids. CDR3 in DNA: TGCGCCAGCAGCCTCTTTTTGGGTGTGGATCAGCCCCAGCATTTT. Its protein product is CASSLFLGVDQPQHF.

CDR3 bases: TGTGCCAGCAGCCCCGGGACTAGCGGCCTGGAGACCCAGTACTTC. Protein product: CASSPGTSGLETQYF. The chain employs TRBV5-8 and TRBJ2-5; 11 bases agree with TRBD2. Germline CDR1 is SGHTS and CDR2 is YDEGEE. The J segment lost 5 bases and the V segment lost 4 bases, leaving 7 bases of the junction unmatched. This CDR3 is 15 amino acids long.

This clonotype has a handful of counts. The chain is built from TRBV10-3 and TRBJ2-5; no reliable D call. The CDR3 has 12 amino acids. V dropped 1 base and J dropped 3 bases, with 3 bases sitting between them. Germline CDR1 reads ENHRY; CDR2 reads SYGVKD. Here the CDR3 DNA reads TGTGCCATCAGTGAGTTCGAAGAGACCCAGTACTTC. This translates into CAISEFEETQYF.

This clonotype has a handful of counts. The CDR3 bases are TGTGCCAGCAGCCACGACTGGGCTGTGGACTATGGCTACACCTTC. This translates into CASSHDWAVDYGYTF. The J gene is TRBJ1-2, the V gene TRBV6-2 or TRBV6-3; D is undetermined. CDR1 MNHEY and CDR2 SVGEGT come from the germline V gene. Trimming cost V 6 bases and J 3 bases, with 17 bases left between them. This CDR3 spans 15 amino acids.

The chain is built from TRBV20-1 and TRBJ1-4, with 11 positions matching TRBD1. V was pared by 4 bases and J by 6 bases, with 7 bases of the junction left unmatched. The CDR3 has 15 residues. Germline lookup yields CDR1 DFQATT and CDR2 SNEGSKA (reference sequence). CDR3 nucleotide sequence: TGCAGTGCTACCTCGGGACAGGGGGGGGATGAAAAACTGTTTTTT. Its protein product is CSATSGQGGDEKLFF.

This clonotype was seen at least ten times. This chain links TRBV7-2 with TRBJ2-5; D call uncertain. The CDR3 has 16 residues. From germline, CDR1 is SGHTA and CDR2 FQGNSA. The V end was cut by 1 base, the J end by 5 bases, with 17 bases between. The CDR3 loop is CASSLGFGEPVETQYF. Here the CDR3 DNA reads TGTGCCAGCAGCTTAGGTTTCGGCGAGCCTGTGGAGACCCAGTACTTC.

There are a few counts of this clonotype. The rearrangement links TRBV29-1 to TRBJ1-2; 9 bases are shared with TRBD1. This CDR3 is 16 amino acids long. J lost 5 bases, V lost 0 bases, and 10 bases had no gene match. Germline assignment: CDR1 SQVTM and CDR2 ANQGSEA. CDR3 protein: CSVEDLVPGTGYGYTF. The CDR3 nucleotides read TGCAGCGTTGAAGATCTGGTGCCCGGGACAGGGTATGGCTACACCTTC.

J is TRBJ2-4 and V is TRBV6-5; 8 bases map to TRBD1. Germline lookup yields CDR1 MNHEY and CDR2 SVGAGI. Trimming removed 5 bases from V and 8 bases from J; junction bases left unmatched: 8. This CDR3 contains 14 residues. Written as DNA, the CDR3 is TGTGCCAGCAGTGACCCGGGACAGGAGGACATTCAGTACTTC. It translates to CASSDPGQEDIQYF.

The chain joins TRBV5-6 to TRBJ2-1; no reliable D call. V lost 4 bases to trimming and J lost 8 bases, with 22 bases between them. CDR1 is SGHDT, CDR2 YYEEEE, per germline. CDR3 size: 16 residues. This CDR3 is CASSPTPPALVDEQFF. For the CDR3, the DNA is TGTGCCAGCAGCCCGACCCCCCCGGCTCTTGTCGATGAGCAGTTCTTC. Full variable domain (remainder filled in from reference TRBV5-6 and TRBJ2-1): DAGVTQSPTHLIKTRGQQVTLRCSPKSGHDTVSWYQQALGQGPQFIFQYYEEEERQRGNFPDRFSGHQFPNYSSELNVNALLLGDSALYLCASSPTPPALVDEQFFGPGTRLTVL.

This clonotype was detected only a few times. The J gene is TRBJ2-3, the V gene TRBV6-2 or TRBV6-3, with a tentative D call TRBD2 (7 bases). The germline V gene has CDR1 MNHEY and CDR2 SVGEGT. Trimming cost V 2 bases and J 2 bases, with 11 bases left between them. CDR3 length equals 15 residues. The CDR3: CASSYGGALTDTQYF. CDR3 sequence (DNA): TGTGCCAGCAGTTACGGGGGGGCCCTCACAGATACGCAGTATTTT.

The V call is TRBV4-2, the J call TRBJ2-1; D is uncertain. From germline, CDR1 is LGHNA and CDR2 YNFKEQ. The CDR3 contains 16 residues. V dropped 0 bases and J dropped 4 bases, with 13 bases sitting between them. Here the CDR3 reads CASSQDPEHLYNEQFF. The CDR3 DNA reads as TGTGCCAGCAGCCAAGATCCGGAACACCTATACAATGAGCAGTTCTTC.

This clonotype was counted a few times. V and J are TRBV20-1 and TRBJ2-7; 8 nucleotides align to TRBD2. The CDR3 runs 17 residues. Germline V gene lookup returns CDR1 DFQATT and CDR2 SNEGSKA (reference sequence). J was trimmed by 2 bases and V by 1 base; bases with no gene match: 13. CDR3 residues: CSARATGEPGLAYEQYF. The DNA for the CDR3 is TGCAGTGCTAGAGCCACGGGGGAGCCGGGACTAGCCTACGAGCAGTACTTC.

The chain employs TRBV28 and TRBJ2-5; TRBD2 matches at 10 bases. This CDR3 has 15 amino acids. V dropped 5 bases and J dropped 10; count of bases not matched to a gene: 13. The V gene's germline CDR1 is MDHEN and CDR2 SYDVKM. The CDR3 nucleotides read TGTGCCAGCAGTCCCCAGAGACTAGCGGGCGGTGGCCAGTACTTC. Its translation is CASSPQRLAGGGQYF.

This clonotype was picked up a small number of times. This rearrangement joins TRBV5-4 to TRBJ2-2; D gene ambiguous. V lost 4 bases to trimming and J lost 1 base, with 14 bases between them. Germline-derived CDR1 and CDR2 are SGHNT and YYREEE (reference sequence). The CDR3 contains 16 residues. CDR3 DNA: TGTGCCAGCAGCCTTAGGACCTGGGAGAACACCGGGGAGCTGTTTTTT. It specifies CASSLRTWENTGELFF.

This clonotype was seen only a few times. The V gene is TRBV12-5, the J gene TRBJ1-2; TRBD1 is a possible D gene (5 bases). CDR3 size: 16 residues. Trimming took off 2 bases at V and 0 bases at J, with 13 bases between the two ends. Germline CDR1 LGHNT, CDR2 FRNRAP. For the CDR3, the DNA is TGTGCTAGTGGTTTGAATGGGGGTCAAGCTAACTATGGCTACACCTTC. Protein: CASGLNGGQANYGYTF.

This clonotype appeared a few times. The chain is built from TRBV10-3 and TRBJ1-5; 8 nucleotides align to TRBD1. V was pared by 8 bases and J by 5 bases, with 8 bases of the junction left unmatched. CDR1 and CDR2 (germline): ENHRY, SYGVKD. This CDR3 has 14 amino acids. The CDR3 bases are TGTGCCATCCGTCAAACAGGGGGAGATCAGCCCCAGCATTTT. This sequence encodes CAIRQTGGDQPQHF.

The sample holds a few counts of this clonotype. V and J are TRBV27 and TRBJ2-5; a possible D gene is TRBD1 (6 bases). The CDR3 sequence is 15 residues long. Trimming shortened V by 6 bases and J by 5 bases, and 19 bases separated the two germline ends. Germline assignment: CDR1 MNHEY and CDR2 SMNVEV (reference sequence). CDR3 protein: CASSPSWTAGETQYF. DNA of the CDR3: TGTGCCAGCAGCCCATCTTGGACAGCCGGGGAGACCCAGTACTTC.

Note on this clonotype: Mismatch with germline at one junction end may stem from a read error. The CDR3 coding sequence is TGTGCCAACAGCTTACGGAGACAGGGCTCCTACAATGAGCAGTTCTTC. This encodes CANSLRRQGSYNEQFF. V gene TRBV7-9 combines with J gene TRBJ2-1; 7 nucleotides line up with TRBD1. CDR3 length equals 16 residues. Germline-derived CDR1 and CDR2 are SEHNR and FQNEAQ (reference sequence).